A single sample is the source of the 27 T cell receptor beta chains below, sequenced in a study of cytomegalovirus exposure and HLA in healthy donors. The PCR had 60 Vbeta and 13 Jbeta primers. Only in-frame clones appear in the TCRdb table, and some are missing; sequencing was by immunoSEQ multiplex PCR. The table lists about 140,000 clones, 70% to 85% of them singletons. Sequencing was performed on PBMCs. Receptors were obtained from a woman aged 50 to 65 in good health and CMV-seropositive.

V gene TRBV11-2 combines with J gene TRBJ2-3, with 9 bases lining up with TRBD2. CDR1 and CDR2 (germline): SGHAT, FQNNGV. V lost 5 bases to trimming and J lost 2 bases; unmatched junction nucleotides: 8. CDR3 length: 16 residues. CDR3 protein: CASSATSGPFTDTQYF. The CDR3 DNA reads as TGTGCCAGCAGCGCAACTAGCGGGCCATTCACAGATACGCAGTATTTT. The full variable domain, with the rest looked up from reference TRBV11-2 and TRBJ2-3, is EAGVAQSPRYKIIEKRQSVAFWCNPISGHATLYWYQQILGQGPKLLIQFQNNGVVDDSQLPKDRFSAERLKGVDSTLKIQPAKLEDSAVYLCASSATSGPFTDTQYFGPGTRLTVL.

This sequence joins TRBV4-2 and TRBJ2-1, with 10 bases identical to TRBD1. The CDR3 spans 15 residues. After removal of 7 bases from V and 2 bases from J, the junction contained 5 bases not matched to a gene. Looked up from germline, CDR1 is LGHNA and CDR2 is YNFKEQ. The CDR3 reads CASTSTGGPYNEQFF. The CDR3 coding sequence is TGTGCCAGCACCTCGACAGGGGGCCCCTACAATGAGCAGTTCTTC.

The chain is built from TRBV9 and TRBJ1-3; unclear D gene. The CDR3 has 15 residues. CDR1 SGDLS and CDR2 YYNGEE come from the germline V gene. Trimming removed 3 bases from V and 2 bases from J, with 12 bases in between. CDR3 nucleotides: TGTGCCAGCAGCGCGAACCCGAGTGCTGGAAACACCATATATTTT. Translated: CASSANPSAGNTIYF. The complete variable domain, with remaining parts taken from reference TRBV9 and TRBJ1-3, reads DSGVTQTPKHLITATGQRVTLRCSPRSGDLSVYWYQQSLDQGLQFLIQYYNGEERAKGNILERFSAQQFPDLHSELNLSSLELGDSALYFCASSANPSAGNTIYFGEGSWLTVV.

The chain carries TRBV5-4 and TRBJ2-3, with 9 bases aligning to TRBD1. The V gene's germline CDR1 is SGHNT and CDR2 YYREEE (reference sequence). The CDR3 sequence is 16 residues long. V trimming: 3 bases; J trimming: 4 bases; junction bases outside the gene matches: 9. CDR3 residues: CASSYRGRGIADTQYF. The CDR3 nucleotides read TGTGCCAGCAGCTACAGGGGGCGCGGGATTGCAGATACGCAGTATTTT.

This clone was counted only a few times. The chain has TRBV27 and TRBJ2-4, with TRBD2 matching 14 bases. With 3 bases clipped from V and 6 bases from J, the junction kept 13 bases outside the gene matches. The germline gives CDR1 MNHEY, CDR2 SMNVEV (reference sequence). The CDR3 is made up of 19 amino acids. The CDR3 DNA sequence: TGTGCCAGCAGTTTGACTCTTACCGGGACTAGCGGGGGAATAAACATTCAGTACTTC. Encoded protein: CASSLTLTGTSGGINIQYF.

The chain is built from TRBV25-1 and TRBJ1-1, with D uncertain. With 5 bases removed from V and 0 bases from J, the gap between germline ends came to 13 bases. The CDR3 loop spans 15 amino acids. Per the germline V gene, CDR1 is MGHDK and CDR2 is SYGVNS. The CDR3 is CASSSRGGVNTEAFF. The CDR3 DNA reads TGTGCCAGCAGTTCCCGGGGAGGAGTGAACACTGAAGCTTTCTTT.

The chain employs TRBV5-1 and TRBJ1-6, with 10 bases matching TRBD1. The CDR3 totals 15 residues. J lost 5 bases, V lost 5 bases, and 4 bases had no gene match. From germline, CDR1 is SGHRS and CDR2 YFSETQ. In DNA, the CDR3 is TGCGCCAGCAGAAGAGGACAGGGGGATAATTCACCCCTCCACTTT. It is translated as CASRRGQGDNSPLHF.

CDR3 nucleotides: TGCGCCAGCAGCCCAGGGGGCGCGGAGACCCAGTACTTC. As protein: CASSPGGAETQYF. The J gene is TRBJ2-5, the V gene TRBV5-1; 8 nucleotides agree with TRBD1. The germline gives CDR1 SGHRS, CDR2 YFSETQ. V was pared by 4 bases and J by 5 bases, with 4 bases of the junction left unmatched. CDR3 length equals 13 residues.

This rearrangement joins TRBV19 to TRBJ2-5; 10 nucleotides line up with TRBD1. The trim removed 5 bases at V and 4 bases at J, leaving 4 bases unmatched. The CDR3 loop spans 14 amino acids. The V gene's germline CDR1 is LNHDA and CDR2 SQIVND (reference sequence). Here the CDR3 DNA reads TGTGCCAGTAGTCCTGGACAGGGGGTAGAGACCCAGTACTTC. Encoded protein: CASSPGQGVETQYF.

This clone showed up just a few times. The V call is TRBV9, the J call TRBJ2-5, with TRBD2 identical over 9 bases. The CDR3 has 15 amino acids. Looked up from germline, CDR1 is SGDLS and CDR2 is YYNGEE. Unmatched junction bases numbered 8, after V lost 3 bases and J lost 5 bases. CDR3 residues: CASSGRLAELETQYF. The CDR3 nucleotides read TGTGCCAGCAGCGGAAGACTAGCGGAGTTGGAGACCCAGTACTTC.

The rearrangement joins TRBV15 to TRBJ1-6, with D perhaps TRBD1 (5 bases). The V gene's germline CDR1 is LNHNV and CDR2 YYDKDF (reference sequence). The length of the CDR3 is 16 residues. V was pared by 1 base and J by 5 bases, with 12 bases between. CDR3 in amino acids: CATSRGRQGDNSPLHF. DNA of the CDR3: TGTGCCACCAGCAGAGGACGGCAGGGCGATAATTCACCCCTCCACTTT. Together with reference TRBV15 and TRBJ1-6, the CDR3 gives the full variable domain: DAMVIQNPRYQVTQFGKPVTLSCSQTLNHNVMYWYQQKSSQAPKLLFHYYDKDFNNEADTPDNFQSRRPNTSFCFLDIRSPGLGDTAMYLCATSRGRQGDNSPLHFGNGTRLTVT.

The chain joins TRBV18 to TRBJ1-3; the D is unclear. Germline CDR1 KGHSH, CDR2 LQKENI. This CDR3 has 13 residues. V gave up 6 bases and J gave up 1 base, with 7 bases separating them. The DNA for the CDR3 is TGTGCCAGCTCCCGGGGATCTGGAAACACCATATATTTT. It encodes CASSRGSGNTIYF.

In nucleotides, the CDR3 is TGTGCCAGCAGTGGGGACAGGTTTGTTGAGCAGTTCTTC. Its translation is CASSGDRFVEQFF. The chain links TRBV2 to TRBJ2-1; 8 bases map to TRBD1. The germline V gene encodes CDR1 SNHLY and CDR2 FYNNEI. The junction had 5 bases not matched to a gene; V was cut back by 4 bases and J by 9 bases. The CDR3 extends over 13 amino acids.

This clone was counted a few times. This chain uses TRBV7-9 with TRBJ2-6; 7 bases agree with TRBD1. CDR1 is SEHNR, CDR2 FQNEAQ, per germline (reference sequence). With V trimmed by 3 bases and J by 4 bases, 9 bases remained unmatched. The CDR3 sequence is 17 residues long. The CDR3 loop is CASSFGLQGTGANVLTF. The DNA of the CDR3 is TGTGCCAGCAGCTTTGGGTTACAGGGGACGGGGGCCAACGTCCTGACTTTC.

The chain combines TRBV4-2 with TRBJ2-4, with 7 nucleotides matching TRBD2. J lost 6 bases, V lost 3 bases, and 17 bases had no gene match. The CDR3 is 18 amino acids. CDR1 LGHNA and CDR2 YNFKEQ come from the germline V gene. CDR3 DNA sequence: TGTGCCAGCAGCCATCGTCCCGCCAAGGGAGGGAGGGGAAACATTCAGTACTTC. Translated: CASSHRPAKGGRGNIQYF.

The V and J genes are TRBV19 and TRBJ2-1; TRBD1 aligns across 9 bases. Trimming cost V 2 bases and J 5 bases; bases outside gene matches: 7. CDR3 length: 16 amino acids. Germline V gives CDR1 LNHDA, CDR2 SQIVND (reference sequence). The CDR3: CASSIRGQGSNNEQFF. CDR3 in DNA: TGTGCCAGTAGTATAAGGGGACAGGGCTCTAACAATGAGCAGTTCTTC.

The chain combines TRBV5-1 with TRBJ2-7; TRBD1 agrees at 7 bases. Germline V lookup: CDR1 SGHRS, CDR2 YFSETQ. The V gene end was trimmed by 7 bases and the J gene end by 6 bases; junction bases not matched to a gene: 13. This CDR3 comprises 14 residues. CDR3 nucleotide sequence: TGCGCCAGCTTCGGACAGGAAGGTGTCGGCGAGCAGTACTTC. This gives the protein CASFGQEGVGEQYF.

V is TRBV19 and J is TRBJ1-6; a possible D gene is TRBD1 (5 bases). This CDR3 has 14 amino acids. The germline V and J ends were trimmed by 9 bases and 5 bases, with 14 bases remaining between them. Germline V lookup: CDR1 LNHDA, CDR2 SQIVND (reference sequence). Here the CDR3 reads CASSHDRDNSPLHF. The CDR3 DNA follows: TGTGCCAGCTCCCACGACAGAGATAATTCACCCCTCCACTTT.

V and J are TRBV2 and TRBJ1-5; D not certain. V was clipped by 3 bases and J by 5 bases, with 11 bases between them. The germline V gene has CDR1 SNHLY and CDR2 FYNNEI. The CDR3 sequence is 14 residues long. CDR3 in DNA: TGTGCCAGCAGTGATAGTCTCTTGGATCAGCCCCAGCATTTT. Its protein is CASSDSLLDQPQHF.

The chain uses TRBV5-1 and TRBJ2-7; 8 bases are a match to TRBD2. Trimming took 0 bases from V and 5 from J; bases not matched to a gene: 4. Germline V gives CDR1 SGHRS, CDR2 YFSETQ. The CDR3 totals 14 residues. CDR3 protein: CASSLERGSHEQYF. CDR3 in DNA: TGCGCCAGCAGCTTGGAGCGGGGGAGTCACGAGCAGTACTTC.

This sequence joins TRBV6-5 and TRBJ2-3, with 8 bases that match TRBD1. V lost 5 bases and J lost 8; bases outside the gene matches: 6. This CDR3 is 13 amino acids long. Per the germline V gene, CDR1 is MNHEY and CDR2 is SVGAGI. The CDR3 reads CASSTNGQGTQYF. The CDR3 region has the DNA TGTGCCAGCAGTACCAATGGACAGGGTACGCAGTATTTT.

Comments on this clone: Likely a read error: the CDR3 ends without its conserved phenylalanine or tryptophan. The CDR3 here is CASSESGNRVRIGYTL. Written as DNA, the CDR3 is TGTGCCAGCAGTGAATCGGGGAACAGGGTTCGCATTGGCTACACCCTC. The chain links TRBV2 to TRBJ1-2; D may be TRBD1 (6 bases). The CDR3 is 16 amino acids. Germline loops: CDR1 SNHLY, CDR2 FYNNEI. The germline V and J ends were trimmed by 2 bases and 7 bases, with 20 bases remaining between them.

This clone appeared once. CDR3 sequence (DNA): TGTGCCAGCAGCGTAGATGGAGATTCACCCCTCCACTTT. It specifies CASSVDGDSPLHF. The chain uses TRBV9 and TRBJ1-6; D call uncertain. The V gene lost 0 bases and the J gene lost 8 bases, with 6 bases spanning the gap. Germline V CDR1 and CDR2: SGDLS, YYNGEE. The CDR3 has 13 residues.

CDR3 in amino acids: CASSFFSGGAGELFF. The DNA for the CDR3 is TGTGCCAGCAGCTTCTTCAGCGGGGGGGCCGGGGAGCTGTTTTTT. The chain joins TRBV7-3 to TRBJ2-2, with 10 bases fitting TRBD2. The germline V gene encodes CDR1 SGHTA and CDR2 FQGTGA. The CDR3 consists of 15 residues. V trimming: 3 bases; J trimming: 6 bases; junction bases outside the gene matches: 4.

This chain links TRBV5-1 with TRBJ1-1; tentative D call: TRBD1 (5 bases). V was trimmed by 0 bases and J by 6 bases, leaving 9 bases between them. The CDR3 is made up of 13 amino acids. The germline gives CDR1 SGHRS, CDR2 YFSETQ. CDR3 protein: CASSLGGGAEAFF. The CDR3 DNA sequence: TGCGCCAGCAGCTTGGGAGGAGGGGCTGAAGCTTTCTTT.

The V gene is TRBV6-1, the J gene TRBJ1-1, with TRBD1 matching over 10 bases. Trimming took 5 bases from V and 1 from J; bases not matched to a gene: 4. The CDR3 is 15 residues long. Germline values: CDR1 MNHNS, CDR2 SASEGT. The DNA for the CDR3 is TGTGCCAGCAGTCCTCGGGACAGGGGGAACACTGAAGCTTTCTTT. Its translation is CASSPRDRGNTEAFF.

V and J are TRBV6-5 and TRBJ1-2; D possibly corresponds to TRBD1 (5 bases). This CDR3 has 14 amino acids. Germline CDR1 MNHEY, CDR2 SVGAGI. Between the trimmed V and J ends, which lost 2 bases and 8 bases, there was a span of 15 bases. This chain's CDR3 is CASSYLSGVVGYTF. For the CDR3, the DNA is TGTGCCAGCAGTTACCTGTCGGGGGTGGTCGGCTACACCTTC.